This T cell receptor (beta chain) was identified during a study of T cells expressing NK-cell markers. CDR1 and CDR2 from the germline V gene are SGHTA and FQGNSA. CDR3 length: 15 amino acids. TCRdb reanalyzed the 5' RACE reads and collapses them to one entry per CDR3 protein, without DNA. Here the sample table reports around 550,000 distinct CDR3 sequences. This TCR came from a man younger than 35 in good health. The sequenced sample consisted of blood T cells: a sorted CD56 or NKG2C T cell subset, CD4+ or CD8+ T cells, or bulk PBMC T cells (not recorded which). The chain couples TRBV7-2 to TRBJ1-1; there is no DNA to check the TCRdb D call of TRBD1. This CDR3 reads CASSTGFRVNTEAFF.